A single TCR beta chain is shown here with its context. Its matching antigen is unknown. This specimen belongs to a study of monozygotic twins with inflammatory bowel disease. This CDR3 has 16 amino acids. Per germline, CDR1 MDHEN and CDR2 SYDVKM. Findings of the study overall: The inverse Simpson measure of TCRbeta diversity was lower in IBD patients than in healthy co-twins. Versus healthy twins, IBD patients showed fewer clonotypes shared with others, especially with disease activity.

The team made cDNA by running eight separate reactions for each sample. Reprocessing the 5' RACE reads, TCRdb reports a single entry for every CDR3 protein and omits DNA. The sample totals about 380,000 distinct CDR3 sequences. Collection yielded around 2.7 ml of blood per donor. The material sequenced was blood. This receptor was taken from a human donor with ulcerative colitis or Crohn's disease, or a healthy co-twin of an affected twin (not recorded which). This rearrangement joins TRBV28 to TRBJ2-7; TCRdb reports TRBD1, a call that lacks DNA to check it against. The CDR3 spells CASSSSGTGVAYEQYF.